One and the same sample provided the 18 T cell receptor beta chains below, sequenced in a study of T-cell memory formation after mild COVID-19. TCRdb independently ran MiXCR on the 5' RACE reads; one entry per CDR3 protein. The sample comprises 300,000 or so distinct CDR3 sequences, 15% to 20% of which are singletons, and about 23% rests with the top ten. The sample was PBMCs or a T cell subset sorted from them (not recorded which). The receptors come from a man aged 18-30 years who had mild COVID-19 (a few samples of this study predate the infection). Cell type and time point are not known.

This chain uses TRBV5-4 with TRBJ2-7; D might be TRBD1 (6 bases). The CDR3 extends over 14 amino acids. V lost 4 bases and J 3 bases, leaving 14 bases between the germline ends. Germline V CDR1 and CDR2: SGHNT, YYREEE (reference sequence). The CDR3 loop is CASSTSPGHYEQYF. In nucleotides, the CDR3 is TGTGCCAGCAGCACAAGCCCGGGACACTACGAGCAGTACTTC.

This clonotype was picked up a small number of times. The chain has TRBV10-3 and TRBJ1-3; D not certain. Trimming took off 2 bases at V and 2 bases at J, with 4 bases between the two ends. The germline CDR1 and CDR2 sequences are ENHRY and SYGVKD. CDR3 length: 13 amino acids. CDR3 amino acids: CAISETPGNTIYF. CDR3 DNA sequence: TGTGCCATCAGTGAGACACCTGGAAACACCATATATTTT.

To note about this clonotype: One junction end does not reproduce the germline sequence, and a read error may be involved. V gene TRBV7-9 combines with J gene TRBJ2-7; no firm D call. Germline V gives CDR1 SEHNR, CDR2 FQNEAQ (reference sequence). This CDR3 is 11 amino acids long. CDR3 sequence (DNA): TGTGCCAGCAGCCCCGGTTGGTTCCAGCACTTC. Its protein product is CASSPGWFQHF.

This clonotype was counted ten times or more. The chain combines TRBV20-1 with TRBJ2-1; possible D gene TRBD2, 6 bases. Germline-derived CDR1 and CDR2 are DFQATT and SNEGSKA (reference sequence). The CDR3 is 11 amino acids. Trimming removed 2 bases from V and 8 bases from J, with 7 bases in between. The CDR3 here is CSARREDEQFF. CDR3 nucleotides: TGCAGTGCTAGAAGGGAGGATGAGCAGTTCTTC.

This clonotype turned up a few times. The CDR3, as DNA: TGTGCCACCCAGGGTCCGGGGCGAGATACGCAGTATTTT. Its protein product is CATQGPGRDTQYF. The chain links TRBV10-3 to TRBJ2-3; D might be TRBD1 or TRBD2, each matching 5 bases. V gave up 10 bases and J gave up 5 bases, with 16 bases separating them. In germline, CDR1 is ENHRY, CDR2 SYGVKD. The CDR3 contains 13 residues.

The CDR3 nucleotides are TGTGCCAGCAGCGTCCGCTCTAGCGGAAGCTCCTACAATGAGCAGTTCTTC. This gives the protein CASSVRSSGSSYNEQFF. The chain uses TRBV7-8 and TRBJ2-1; 7 bases line up with TRBD2. J lost 0 bases, V lost 5 bases, and 10 bases had no gene match. Per the germline V gene, CDR1 is SGHVS and CDR2 is FQNEAQ. The CDR3 runs to 17 residues.

This clonotype was recorded a few times. The chain couples TRBV20-1 to TRBJ2-7; 11 bases are shared with TRBD1. Germline CDR1 and CDR2: DFQATT and SNEGSKA (reference sequence). V dropped 3 bases and J dropped 5; count of bases not matched to a gene: 3. The length of the CDR3 is 13 residues. The CDR3: CSARRTGGNEQYF. The CDR3 nucleotides are TGCAGTGCTAGGAGGACAGGGGGCAACGAGCAGTACTTC.

This clonotype has at least ten counts. The gene calls are TRBV7-3 and TRBJ2-5; D may be TRBD2 (6 bases). The CDR3 runs 13 residues. Germline V CDR1 and CDR2: SGHTA, FQGTGA. V lost 3 bases and J lost 2, with 7 bases in between. The CDR3 sequence: CASSLDYQETQYF. Here the CDR3 DNA reads TGTGCCAGCAGCTTGGACTATCAAGAGACCCAGTACTTC. Together with reference TRBV7-3 and TRBJ2-5, the CDR3 gives the full variable domain: GAGVSQTPSNKVTEKGKYVELRCDPISGHTALYWYRQSLGQGPEFLIYFQGTGAADDSGLPNDRFFAVRPEGSVSTLKIQRTERGDSAVYLCASSLDYQETQYFGPGTRLLVL.

This clonotype has only a few counts. The CDR3: CASTGQGFYEQYF. CDR3 sequence (DNA): TGTGCCAGTACTGGACAGGGGTTTTACGAGCAGTACTTC. This rearrangement joins TRBV6-5 to TRBJ2-7; 9 bases map to TRBD1. The junction had 7 bases not matched to a gene; V was cut back by 9 bases and J by 4 bases. Germline V gene data show CDR1 as MNHEY and CDR2 as SVGAGI. This CDR3 comprises 13 residues.

Only a few counts were recorded for this clonotype. This chain connects TRBV7-3 to TRBJ1-1; 7 positions agree with TRBD1. The V gene's germline CDR1 is SGHTA and CDR2 FQGTGA. CDR3 length equals 13 residues. V lost 4 bases to trimming and J lost 5 bases; unmatched junction nucleotides: 4. This chain's CDR3 is CASSSYRGTEAFF. The DNA for the CDR3 is TGTGCCAGCAGCTCGTACAGGGGTACTGAAGCTTTCTTT. Looking up the rest from reference TRBV7-3 and TRBJ1-1 gives the full variable domain: GAGVSQTPSNKVTEKGKYVELRCDPISGHTALYWYRQSLGQGPEFLIYFQGTGAADDSGLPNDRFFAVRPEGSVSTLKIQRTERGDSAVYLCASSSYRGTEAFFGQGTRLTVV.

Only a few counts were recorded for this clonotype. The rearrangement uses TRBV20-1 and TRBJ1-1; a possible D gene is TRBD1 (6 bases). This CDR3 is 14 amino acids long. Trimming pared 5 bases from V and 3 bases from J, leaving 16 bases between. CDR1 DFQATT and CDR2 SNEGSKA come from the germline V gene (reference sequence). CDR3 in DNA: TGCAGTGCTCAAGGACAGCGACAGTACACTGAAGCTTTCTTT. It yields the protein CSAQGQRQYTEAFF.

This clonotype was detected once. The chain recombines TRBV29-1 with TRBJ1-2; D remains unclear. Per germline, CDR1 SQVTM and CDR2 ANQGSEA. There are 11 residues in the CDR3. Between the trimmed V and J ends, which lost 7 bases and 3 bases, there was a span of 9 bases. The chain's CDR3 is CSGLTYYGYTF. The CDR3 region has the DNA TGCAGCGGGCTGACGTACTATGGCTACACCTTC. The variable domain in full, with the rest retrieved from reference TRBV29-1 and TRBJ1-2, is SAVISQKPSRDICQRGTSLTIQCQVDSQVTMMFWYRQQPGQSLTLIATANQGSEATYESGFVIDKFPISRPNLTFSTLTVSNMSPEDSSIYLCSGLTYYGYTFGSGTRLTVV.

This chain links TRBV6-1 with TRBJ2-1, with D possibly TRBD2 on 5 matching bases. The germline V and J ends were trimmed by 4 bases and 8 bases, with 15 bases remaining between them. Germline assignment: CDR1 MNHNS and CDR2 SASEGT. The CDR3 length is 14 residues. The CDR3 protein is CASSGGSLRDEQFF. CDR3 bases: TGTGCCAGCAGTGGAGGGTCCCTTCGCGATGAGCAGTTCTTC.

This clonotype was observed many times. CDR3 coding DNA: TGTGCCAGCAGCTTAGATGGCTATGGCTACACCTTC. The encoded protein is CASSLDGYGYTF. The rearrangement links TRBV7-9 to TRBJ1-2; D remains ambiguous. The V end was cut by 1 base, the J end by 4 bases, with 4 bases between. Germline V gene sequence: CDR1 SEHNR, CDR2 FQNEAQ (reference sequence). The CDR3 extends over 12 amino acids. The full variable domain, completed using reference TRBV7-9 and TRBJ1-2, is DTGVSQNPRHKITKRGQNVTFRCDPISEHNRLYWYRQTLGQGPEFLTYFQNEAQLEKSRLLSDRFSAERPKGSFSTLEIQRTEQGDSAMYLCASSLDGYGYTFGSGTRLTVV.

The table lists this clonotype with a few counts. The CDR3 here is CASSLQGQYGYTF. The CDR3, as DNA: TGTGCCAGCAGCTTGCAAGGACAGTATGGCTACACCTTC. This chain links TRBV12-3 or TRBV12-4 with TRBJ1-2; possible D gene TRBD1, 6 bases. V lost 6 bases to trimming and J lost 5 bases, with 13 bases between them. The CDR3 is 13 amino acids.

The chain couples TRBV20-1 to TRBJ2-1, with 11 bases that match TRBD2. Germline lookup yields CDR1 DFQATT and CDR2 SNEGSKA (reference sequence). The CDR3 length is 13 residues. V trimming: 4 bases; J trimming: 5 bases; junction bases outside the gene matches: 1. The CDR3 region is CSAKGLADNEQFF. In DNA form, the CDR3 reads TGCAGTGCTAAGGGACTAGCGGACAATGAGCAGTTCTTC.

This clonotype was picked up a small number of times. The chain employs TRBV2 and TRBJ1-1; the D is unclear. CDR1 and CDR2 from the germline V gene are SNHLY and FYNNEI. The CDR3 spans 12 residues. The ends were cut back, 6 bases at V and 3 bases at J, with 8 bases in the middle. The CDR3 DNA reads TGTGCCAGCAGCGCTAAGGACACTGAAGCTTTCTTT. This encodes CASSAKDTEAFF.

As concerns this clonotype: The junction shows a germline mismatch at one end, possibly a read error. The chain has TRBV20-1 and TRBJ2-3, with TRBD2 as a possible D gene (5 bases). Germline lookup yields CDR1 DFQATT and CDR2 SNEGSKA (reference sequence). CDR3 length equals 14 residues. DNA for the CDR3: TGCAGTGCTCTTCGACACGGGGTCACAGCTACGCAGTATTTT. It encodes CSALRHGVTATQYF.